Below, one T cell receptor beta chain is given with its context. This sample is drawn from a study of control samples from healthy donors and cancer patients. The CDR3 is made up of 13 amino acids. Germline CDR1 LNHNV, CDR2 YYDKDF (reference sequence). Trimming left V 0 bases short and J 6 bases short, with 9 bases between. Measured with immunoSEQ multiplex PCR; TCRdb has only the in-frame clones, and not every one. The sample contains tens of thousands of clones, around 85% of which appear only once. This chain links TRBV15 with TRBJ2-7, with a weak D call TRBD2 (5 bases). This TCR was sampled from a man in his 70s with lung cancer. Source material: PBMCs. The CDR3 spells CATSRDPAGEQYF. CDR3 nucleotides: TGTGCCACCAGCAGAGATCCGGCGGGCGAGCAGTACTTC.